A selection of T cell receptor beta chains follows, all from one sample in a study of regulatory T cells in long-lasting Graves disease. Using its own MiXCR run on the multiplex PCR reads, TCRdb lists one record per CDR3 protein. The table records about 310,000 distinct CDR3 sequences, under 25% of them present only once. Sample: peripheral blood mononuclear cells (PBMCs), taken when the disease was refractory, from a patient treated with antithyroid drugs. The receptor set was obtained from a female donor with Graves disease. The CDR3 runs from the conserved cysteine through the conserved F or W. The D gene is left open where the match is weak. Some rows have no size entry. The others give once, few or many, or a class for an expanded clone.

size: many
V: TRBV2
D: NA
J: TRBJ2-5
DNA: TGTGCCAGCAGCCTAGGGGGGGGCGCGGGGGAGACCCAGTACTTC
CDR3: CASSLGGGAGETQYF

size: many
V: TRBV27
D: TRBD2
J: TRBJ2-7
DNA: TGTGCCAGCAGTAGATTAGCGGGAGGGAATGAGCAGTACTTC
CDR3: CASSRLAGGNEQYF

size: few
V: TRBV27
D: NA
J: TRBJ1-5
DNA: TGTGCCAGCAGTTTATCCAGAGGCAATCAGCCCCAGCATTTT
CDR3: CASSLSRGNQPQHF

size: many
V: TRBV11-2
D: TRBD2
J: TRBJ2-7
DNA: TGTGCCAGCAGCAAACGGGGACTAGCTGACTCCGAGCAGTACTTC
CDR3: CASSKRGLADSEQYF

size: many
V: TRBV27
D: TRBD2
J: TRBJ2-7
DNA: TGTGCCAGCAGTTTCCGCTCCGGGACTAGCGCCTACGAGCAGTACTTC
CDR3: CASSFRSGTSAYEQYF

size: many
V: TRBV12-3/TRBV12-4
D: NA
J: TRBJ2-5
DNA: TGTGCCAGCAGTTCCTTAGCGGAGCCGAAGCAAGAGACCCAGTACTTC
CDR3: CASSSLAEPKQETQYF

size: NA
V: TRBV5-1
D: NA
J: TRBJ2-7
DNA: TGCGCCAGCAGCTTGGCCACCGGTAACGAGCAGTACTTC
CDR3: CASSLATGNEQYF

size: NA
V: TRBV7-9
D: NA
J: TRBJ2-7
DNA: TGTGCCAGCAGCTTAGAGCGTGACTACGAGCAGTACTTC
CDR3: CASSLERDYEQYF

size: NA
V: TRBV3-1
D: TRBD2
J: TRBJ2-4
DNA: TGTGCCAGCAGCCACTTAGCGGGAGGAGGCAAAAACATTCAGTACTTC
CDR3: CASSHLAGGGKNIQYF

size: NA
V: TRBV12-3/TRBV12-4
D: NA
J: TRBJ2-1
DNA: TGTGCCAGCAGTCAGAACAATGAGCAGTTCTTC
CDR3: CASSQNNEQFF

size: NA
V: TRBV20-1
D: TRBD2
J: TRBJ2-5
DNA: TGCAGTGCTAGAGATGGGACTAGCGGACAAGAGACCCAGTACTTC
CDR3: CSARDGTSGQETQYF

size: few
V: TRBV12-3/TRBV12-4
D: TRBD1
J: TRBJ2-7
DNA: TGTGCCAGCAACCCGGGACAGGGAGCTTACGAGCAGTACTTC
CDR3: CASNPGQGAYEQYF

size: NA
V: TRBV19
D: NA
J: TRBJ1-1
DNA: TGTGCCAGTAGTGGCTCGCCCTCGGGGGCAACTGAAGCTTTCTTT
CDR3: CASSGSPSGATEAFF

size: NA
V: TRBV29-1
D: NA
J: TRBJ1-1
DNA: TGCAGCGTTTTAACAGGGTTGGAGACTGAAGCTTTCTTT
CDR3: CSVLTGLETEAFF

size: many
V: TRBV20-1
D: NA
J: TRBJ2-7
DNA: TGCAGTGCCGTCGGTCGGGGTGGCGGATACTACGAGCAGTACTTC
CDR3: CSAVGRGGGYYEQYF

size: NA
V: TRBV27
D: NA
J: TRBJ2-3
DNA: TGTGCCAGCAGAATGAGTGTCCTGGATACGCAGTATTTT
CDR3: CASRMSVLDTQYF

size: NA
V: TRBV20-1
D: TRBD1
J: TRBJ2-7
DNA: TGCAGTGCTACTCGGGACAGGACCTACGAGCAGTACTTC
CDR3: CSATRDRTYEQYF

size: many
V: TRBV28
D: TRBD1
J: TRBJ1-2
DNA: TGTGCCAGCAGTACGGCAGGGGGCGCTTATGGCTACACCTTC
CDR3: CASSTAGGAYGYTF

size: many
V: TRBV12-3/TRBV12-4
D: NA
J: TRBJ1-4
DNA: TGTGCCAGCACCTCCTTACAGGGATCTAATGAAAAACTGTTTTTT
CDR3: CASTSLQGSNEKLFF

size: many
V: TRBV28
D: NA
J: TRBJ1-2
DNA: TGTGCCAGCAGTTTCCTGGGGGGGGAGGGGGGTTGGCATGGCTACACCTTC
CDR3: CASSFLGGEGGWHGYTF

size: few
V: TRBV5-1
D: NA
J: TRBJ2-3
DNA: TGCGCCAGCAGCTGGGATGACACAGATACGCAGTATTTT
CDR3: CASSWDDTDTQYF

size: few
V: TRBV27
D: NA
J: TRBJ1-3
DNA: TGTGCCAGCAGTTCAGGCGTCTCTGGAAACACCATATATTTT
CDR3: CASSSGVSGNTIYF

size: few
V: TRBV20-1
D: NA
J: TRBJ1-5
DNA: TGCAGTGCCCCGCAGGAGGGGGGAGGTCAGCCCCAGCATTTT
CDR3: CSAPQEGGGQPQHF

size: many
V: TRBV7-9
D: NA
J: TRBJ2-5
DNA: TGTGCCAGCAGCTTATTACAGGACGATAATCAAGAGACCCAGTACTTC
CDR3: CASSLLQDDNQETQYF

size: few
V: TRBV20-1
D: TRBD2
J: TRBJ2-1
DNA: TGCAGTGCTAGGGCTAGCGGAAAACTCCAGTTCTTC
CDR3: CSARASGKLQFF

size: few
V: TRBV30
D: NA
J: TRBJ1-6
DNA: TGTGCCTGGAGTGTACTAGGGGGGAATTCACCCCTCCACTTT
CDR3: CAWSVLGGNSPLHF

size: NA
V: TRBV4-3
D: TRBD1
J: TRBJ2-2
DNA: TGCGCCAGCAGCTTTTACCAGGGGGCGGACACCGGGGAGCTGTTTTTT
CDR3: CASSFYQGADTGELFF

size: few
V: TRBV6-2/TRBV6-3
D: TRBD1
J: TRBJ2-2
DNA: TGTGCCAGCAGTTACGTTGGACAGGGGACTCCTGAGAACACCGGGGAGCTGTTTTTT
CDR3: CASSYVGQGTPENTGELFF

size: few
V: TRBV24-1
D: TRBD2
J: TRBJ2-3
DNA: TGTGCCACCGGGAGGGAAAGCACAGATACGCAGTATTTT
CDR3: CATGRESTDTQYF

size: NA
V: TRBV20-1
D: TRBD2
J: TRBJ2-3
DNA: TGCAGTGCTCAGGGGCCCAGACTAGCGGGCACAGATACGCAGTATTTT
CDR3: CSAQGPRLAGTDTQYF

size: many
V: TRBV7-8
D: NA
J: TRBJ2-7
DNA: TGTGCCAGCAGCTTAGGCCCCGAGGGGTACGAGCAGTACTTC
CDR3: CASSLGPEGYEQYF

size: many
V: TRBV2
D: TRBD2
J: TRBJ2-5
DNA: TGTGCCGGAGGGGGGACTAGCGCTTCGGAGACCCAGTACTTC
CDR3: CAGGGTSASETQYF

size: many
V: TRBV28
D: TRBD1
J: TRBJ1-1
DNA: TGTGCCAGCGGTGAGGGACAGCAGAACACTGAAGCTTTCTTT
CDR3: CASGEGQQNTEAFF

size: NA
V: TRBV5-1
D: TRBD1
J: TRBJ1-6
DNA: TGCGCCAGCAGCGTAACGGGACAGGAAAATTCACCCCTCCACTTT
CDR3: CASSVTGQENSPLHF

size: few
V: TRBV29-1
D: NA
J: TRBJ2-5
DNA: TGCAGCGTTGAAGGAGGTACGGGAATGGGAGAGACCCAGTACTTC
CDR3: CSVEGGTGMGETQYF

size: many
V: TRBV6-5
D: NA
J: TRBJ1-1
DNA: TGTGCCAGCAGTTCAACACTCGGAGGACCCTTACCGAACACTGAAGCTTTCTTT
CDR3: CASSSTLGGPLPNTEAFF

size: NA
V: TRBV12-3/TRBV12-4
D: NA
J: TRBJ2-5
DNA: TGTTCCAGCAGTGATCTTCCTAAAGGGACCCAGTACTTC
CDR3: CSSSDLPKGTQYF

size: NA
V: TRBV11-2
D: NA
J: TRBJ1-3
DNA: TGTGCCAGCAGCCACAACGGGGGCTCTGGAAACACCATATATTTT
CDR3: CASSHNGGSGNTIYF

size: few
V: TRBV20-1
D: NA
J: TRBJ1-6
DNA: TGCAGTGCACTGGGGCCCGAAGATCCCCTCCACTTT
CDR3: CSALGPEDPLHF

size: few
V: TRBV6-5
D: TRBD1
J: TRBJ1-5
DNA: TGTGCCAGCAGTTCTTCCGGGACAGGGGTGGTGGATCAGCCCCAGCATTTT
CDR3: CASSSSGTGVVDQPQHF

size: many
V: TRBV6-2/TRBV6-3
D: TRBD1
J: TRBJ1-2
DNA: TGTGCCAGCAAAGTCCGGGACAGCACTATCTATGGCTACACCTTC
CDR3: CASKVRDSTIYGYTF

size: NA
V: TRBV29-1
D: NA
J: TRBJ2-7
DNA: TGCAGCGTTGAGGCCAGCTCCTACGAGCAGTACTTC
CDR3: CSVEASSYEQYF

size: once
V: TRBV6-2/TRBV6-3
D: TRBD2
J: TRBJ2-2
DNA: TGTGCCAGCAGTTACGGGACTAGCGAATACGGGGAGCTGTTTTTT
CDR3: CASSYGTSEYGELFF

size: many
V: TRBV19
D: TRBD1
J: TRBJ1-1
DNA: TGTGCCAGTACTTCCAGGGGACAGGGGAACACTGAAGCTTTCTTT
CDR3: CASTSRGQGNTEAFF

size: NA
V: TRBV12-3/TRBV12-4
D: NA
J: TRBJ1-3
DNA: TGTGCCAGCAGTCCCGGGACAGGAAACACCATATATTTT
CDR3: CASSPGTGNTIYF

size: NA
V: TRBV28
D: NA
J: TRBJ1-1
DNA: TGTGCCAGCAGTTTGGGGGGAACCTACACTGAAGCTTTCTTT
CDR3: CASSLGGTYTEAFF

size: medium-sized
V: TRBV28
D: NA
J: TRBJ2-7
DNA: TGTGCCAGCAGTTTTACGGGGGACTACGAGCAGTACTTC
CDR3: CASSFTGDYEQYF

size: NA
V: TRBV12-3/TRBV12-4
D: NA
J: TRBJ2-2
DNA: TGTGCCAGCAGTCCTCCCTCGGGCCCCGGGGAGCCGTTTTTT
CDR3: CASSPPSGPGEPFF

size: once
V: TRBV7-9
D: NA
J: TRBJ1-1
DNA: TGTGCCAGCAGCCCCCCCCAGAACACTGAAGCTTTCTTT
CDR3: CASSPPQNTEAFF

size: few
V: TRBV2
D: TRBD1
J: TRBJ1-2
DNA: TGTGCCAGCAGTACGACAGGGTTTGGCTACACCTTC
CDR3: CASSTTGFGYTF

size: NA
V: TRBV19
D: TRBD2
J: TRBJ2-7
DNA: TGTGCCAGTAGTATCGGGGTCACTAGCGGGCACTCCTACGAGCAGTACTTC
CDR3: CASSIGVTSGHSYEQYF

size: many
V: TRBV6-2/TRBV6-3
D: NA
J: TRBJ2-7
DNA: TGTGCCAGCAGTTCCAGGGGAGCGTCCTACGAGCAGTACTTC
CDR3: CASSSRGASYEQYF

size: NA
V: TRBV27
D: NA
J: TRBJ2-3
DNA: TGTGCCAGCAGTGTTAGCTCCCCAGATACGCAGTATTTT
CDR3: CASSVSSPDTQYF

size: many
V: TRBV2
D: NA
J: TRBJ2-7
DNA: TGTGCCAGCAGTGACCCGGGTGTCACCTACGAGCAGTACTTC
CDR3: CASSDPGVTYEQYF

size: many
V: TRBV7-2
D: NA
J: TRBJ1-2
DNA: TGTGCCAGCAGCCTACACCCTCCCGGATCCGGGTATGGCTACACCTTC
CDR3: CASSLHPPGSGYGYTF

size: many
V: TRBV28
D: NA
J: TRBJ2-7
DNA: TGTGCCAGCCGGACAGTCGGAGAGCAGTACTTC
CDR3: CASRTVGEQYF

size: NA
V: TRBV10-1
D: NA
J: TRBJ2-7
DNA: TGTGCCAGCAGCTCCTTCGCGGGGGCTTTGTACGAGCAGTACTTC
CDR3: CASSSFAGALYEQYF

size: NA
V: TRBV20-1
D: TRBD2
J: TRBJ2-5
DNA: TGCAGTGCTACCGCTCGGAGAAACCCAAACAAACCCTGTGGTGCGGCGGGAGTGGGGGAGACCCAGTACTTC
CDR3: CSATARRNPNKPCGAAGVGETQYF